The clone carrying this T cell receptor (beta chain) ranks as medium-sized (0.01 to 0.1%). Its antigen is undetermined. Germline V CDR1 and CDR2: SGHNT, YYREEE (reference sequence). There are 15 residues in the CDR3. The ends were cut back, 2 bases at V and 6 bases at J, with 14 bases in the middle. The data are from a study of T cell repertoires in aging, cancer and after chemotherapy. Study-level information: Glioblastoma patients receiving temozolomide-based therapy gave paired samples before and after chemotherapy.

Rearranged V-D-J TRB sequences were amplified with a mixed TRB-A/B primer pool. TCRdb re-called the multiplex PCR reads through MiXCR, storing one row per CDR3 protein. The repertoire holds 15,000 to 20,000 distinct CDR3 sequences, with roughly 35% as singletons. Peripheral blood genomic DNA, not sorted cells or RNA, was the template. Study-wide findings and caveats: Compared with age-matched healthy donors, untreated hematological or solid cancer patients showed higher blood TCR clonality. In each cancer cohort, median generation probability increased across chemotherapy, suggesting thymic output rebounded. Loss of evenness, beyond lost richness, contributed to age-related TCR diversity decline in cancer patients.

This clonotype was sampled from a human donor with a solid tumor. What was sequenced was blood. V and J are TRBV5-4 and TRBJ2-2; weak D call: TRBD2 (6 bases). The CDR3 region is CASSFTGGGPGELFF. As DNA, the CDR3 is TGTGCCAGCAGCTTCACGGGTGGAGGGCCCGGGGAGCTGTTTTTT. Supplemented by reference TRBV5-4 and TRBJ2-2, the full variable domain reads ETGVTQSPTHLIKTRGQQVTLRCSSQSGHNTVSWYQQALGQGPQFIFQYYREEENGRGNFPPRFSGLQFPNYSSELNVNALELDDSALYLCASSFTGGGPGELFFGEGSRLTVL.